This is a list of T cell receptor beta chains from one sample in a study of T cells in Graves' hyperthyroidism and ophthalmopathy. TCRdb re-analysed the multiplex PCR reads in MiXCR, keeping a single row per CDR3 protein. Counted here are some 400,000 distinct CDR3 sequences, about 15% occurring once; the ten biggest clones make up approximately 9.9%. Sequencing was done on a sample of blood. The receptors originated from a woman between 55 and 75 years old with Graves' hyperthyroidism. The CDR3 runs from the conserved cysteine through the conserved F or W. The D gene is left open where the match is weak. Clone size is given for some rows only: seen once, a few or many times, or a class if the clone is expanded.

>TRBJ2-3|-|-|TRBV29-1
CSARDHTDTQYF
TGCAGCGCCAGGGACCACACAGATACGCAGTATTTT
>TRBJ2-1|TRBD1|many|TRBV7-2
CASSFQTGGTDEQFF
TGTGCCAGCAGCTTTCAAACAGGGGGTACGGATGAGCAGTTCTTC
>TRBJ2-6|-|-|TRBV2
CASSESGSGANVLTF
TGTGCCAGCAGCGAGAGTGGCTCTGGGGCCAACGTCCTGACTTTC
>TRBJ1-6|-|many|TRBV6-1
CASSYTGPRAPLHF
TGTGCCAGCAGTTATACCGGTCCGAGGGCACCCCTCCACTTT
>TRBJ1-3|-|few|TRBV6-2/TRBV6-3
CASTPPSGNTIYF
TGTGCCAGCACCCCTCCCTCTGGAAACACCATATATTTT
>TRBJ2-3|TRBD2|few|TRBV6-2/TRBV6-3
CASSLTSGDYTDTQYF
TGTGCCAGCAGTTTGACTAGCGGAGACTACACAGATACGCAGTATTTT
>TRBJ2-3|TRBD2|-|TRBV19
CASSSGRGTRSGDTQYF
TGTGCCAGTAGTAGCGGGAGGGGAACCCGCTCCGGAGATACGCAGTATTTT
>TRBJ2-7|TRBD2|many|TRBV28
CASSWAASGGYEQYF
TGTGCCAGCAGTTGGGCGGCTAGCGGAGGTTACGAGCAGTACTTC
>TRBJ2-1|TRBD2|-|TRBV5-4
CASSSASGSYNEQFF
TGTGCCAGCAGCTCGGCTAGCGGCTCCTACAATGAGCAGTTCTTC
>TRBJ2-7|-|many|TRBV2
CASSERTSYEQYF
TGTGCCAGCAGTGAAAGGACCTCCTACGAGCAGTACTTC
>TRBJ2-3|-|-|TRBV27
CASSVGTTDTQYF
TGTGCCAGCAGTGTCGGCACCACAGATACGCAGTATTTT